This paragraph covers one T cell receptor (beta chain) sequence. The target antigen is unknown. PCR employed 60 Vbeta and 13 Jbeta primers. Profiled with immunoSEQ multiplex PCR; TCRdb holds only in-frame clones, not every one. The repertoire holds some 150,000 clones, around four fifths seen once, with roughly 1.2% in the top ten. V lost 7 bases, J lost 2 bases, and 15 bases lay in between. The CDR3 covers 15 residues. The germline gives CDR1 MNHEY, CDR2 SMNVEV (reference sequence). The data were obtained in a study of cytomegalovirus exposure and HLA in healthy donors. Study-level points and caveats: The CMV antigen specificity of a few CMV-associated chains was confirmed through in vitro analysis. The study put 150 or so TCR beta chains on its list as cytomegalovirus-associated. Researchers reported from a later analysis that most CMV-associated TCR beta chains appeared HLA-restricted.

The donors were healthy bone marrow donors. The chain employs TRBV27 and TRBJ1-5, with a tentative D call TRBD1 (6 bases). The sample was PBMCs. This TCR was sampled from a woman between 50 and 59 years old in good health and CMV-seronegative. CDR3 protein: CASNAQGYGNQPQHF. For the CDR3, the DNA is TGTGCCAGCAACGCCCAGGGGTATGGCAATCAGCCCCAGCATTTT.